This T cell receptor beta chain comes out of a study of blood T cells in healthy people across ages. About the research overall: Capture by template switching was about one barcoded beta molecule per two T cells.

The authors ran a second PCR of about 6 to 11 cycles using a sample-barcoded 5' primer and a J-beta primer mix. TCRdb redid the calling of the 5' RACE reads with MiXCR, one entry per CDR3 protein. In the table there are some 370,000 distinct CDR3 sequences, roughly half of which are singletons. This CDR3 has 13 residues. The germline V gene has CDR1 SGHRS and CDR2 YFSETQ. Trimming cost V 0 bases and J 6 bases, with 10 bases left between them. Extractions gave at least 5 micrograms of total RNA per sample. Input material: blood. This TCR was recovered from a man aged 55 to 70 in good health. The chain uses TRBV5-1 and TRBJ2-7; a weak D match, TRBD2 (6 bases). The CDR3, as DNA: TGCGCCAGCAGCTTGGCCGGGCGGGGCGAGCAGTACTTC. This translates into CASSLAGRGEQYF.